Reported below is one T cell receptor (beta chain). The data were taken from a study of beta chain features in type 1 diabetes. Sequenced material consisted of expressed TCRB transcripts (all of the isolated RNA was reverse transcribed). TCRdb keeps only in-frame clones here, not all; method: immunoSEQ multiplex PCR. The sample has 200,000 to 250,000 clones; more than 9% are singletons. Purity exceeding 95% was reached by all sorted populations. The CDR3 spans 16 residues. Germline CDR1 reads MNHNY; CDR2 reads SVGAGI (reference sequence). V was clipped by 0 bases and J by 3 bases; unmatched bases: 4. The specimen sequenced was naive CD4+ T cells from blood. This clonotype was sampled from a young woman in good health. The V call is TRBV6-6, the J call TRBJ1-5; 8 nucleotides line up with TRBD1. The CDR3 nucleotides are TGTGCCAGCAGTTACTCAGGACAGGGAATCAATCAGCCCCAGCATTTT. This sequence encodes CASSYSGQGINQPQHF.